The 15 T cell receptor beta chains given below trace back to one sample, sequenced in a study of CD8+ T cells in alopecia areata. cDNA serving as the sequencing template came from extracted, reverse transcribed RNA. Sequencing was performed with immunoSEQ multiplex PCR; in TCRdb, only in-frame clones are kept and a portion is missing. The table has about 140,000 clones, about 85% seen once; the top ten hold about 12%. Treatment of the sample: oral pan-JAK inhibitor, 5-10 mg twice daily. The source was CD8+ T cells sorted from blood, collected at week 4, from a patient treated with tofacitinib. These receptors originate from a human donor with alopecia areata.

CDR3 DNA sequence: TGTGCCAGCAGTCCAGGACAGGGCGGCTATGGCTACACCTTC. Translated, it gives CASSPGQGGYGYTF. The rearrangement joins TRBV27 to TRBJ1-2; 8 nucleotides agree with TRBD1. The CDR3 length is 14 residues. The germline V gene encodes CDR1 MNHEY and CDR2 SMNVEV (reference sequence). J gave up 4 bases and V 5 bases, and 6 bases lay outside the gene matches.

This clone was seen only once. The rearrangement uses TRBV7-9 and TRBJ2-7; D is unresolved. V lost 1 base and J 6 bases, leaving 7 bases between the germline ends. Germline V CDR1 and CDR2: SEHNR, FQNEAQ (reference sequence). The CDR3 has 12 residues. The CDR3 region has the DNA TGTGCCAGCAGCTTAGAACACTCCGAGCAGTACTTC. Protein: CASSLEHSEQYF.

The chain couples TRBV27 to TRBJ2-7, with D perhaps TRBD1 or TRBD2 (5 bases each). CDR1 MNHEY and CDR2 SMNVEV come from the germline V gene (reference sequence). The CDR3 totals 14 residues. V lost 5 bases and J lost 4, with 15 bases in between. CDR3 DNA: TGTGCCAGCAGTCTTCCGGGACGGCTATACGAGCAGTACTTC. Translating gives CASSLPGRLYEQYF.

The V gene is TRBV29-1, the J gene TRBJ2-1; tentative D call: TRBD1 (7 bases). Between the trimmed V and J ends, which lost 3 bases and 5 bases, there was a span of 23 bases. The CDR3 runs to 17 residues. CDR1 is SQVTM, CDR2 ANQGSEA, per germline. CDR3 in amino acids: CSVDPDLGQGGNNEQFF. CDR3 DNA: TGCAGCGTTGACCCTGACTTGGGCCAGGGGGGTAACAATGAGCAGTTCTTC.

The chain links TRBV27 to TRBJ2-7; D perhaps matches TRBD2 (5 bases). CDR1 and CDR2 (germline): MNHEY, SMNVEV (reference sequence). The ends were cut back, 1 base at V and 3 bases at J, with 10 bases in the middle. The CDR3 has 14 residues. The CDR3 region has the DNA TGTGCCAGCAGTTTATTGGGAGTCGGCTACGAGCAGTACTTC. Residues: CASSLLGVGYEQYF.

CDR3 DNA sequence: TGTGCCAGCAGCCAACTGGGATCGGCAGATACGCAGTATTTT. Translated: CASSQLGSADTQYF. The chain employs TRBV4-2 and TRBJ2-3; no definite D call. There are 14 residues in the CDR3. From germline, CDR1 is LGHNA and CDR2 YNFKEQ. The germline V and J ends were trimmed by 2 bases and 4 bases, with 10 bases remaining between them.

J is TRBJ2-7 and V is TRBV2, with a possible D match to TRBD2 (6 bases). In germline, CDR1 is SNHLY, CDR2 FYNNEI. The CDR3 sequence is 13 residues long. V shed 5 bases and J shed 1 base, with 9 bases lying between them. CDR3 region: CASSLGGSYEQYF. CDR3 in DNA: TGTGCCAGCAGTCTGGGAGGATCCTACGAGCAGTACTTC.

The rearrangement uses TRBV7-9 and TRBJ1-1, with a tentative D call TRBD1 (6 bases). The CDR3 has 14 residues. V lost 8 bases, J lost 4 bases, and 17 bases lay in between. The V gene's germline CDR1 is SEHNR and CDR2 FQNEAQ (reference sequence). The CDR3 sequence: CASVNGSRGTEAFF. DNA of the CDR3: TGTGCCAGCGTAAACGGGTCCAGGGGCACTGAAGCTTTCTTT.

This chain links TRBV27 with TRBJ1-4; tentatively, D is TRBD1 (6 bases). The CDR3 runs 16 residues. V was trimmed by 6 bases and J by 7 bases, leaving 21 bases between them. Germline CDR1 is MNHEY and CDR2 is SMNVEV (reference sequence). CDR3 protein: CASSTLAEGGGEKLFF. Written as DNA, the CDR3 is TGTGCCAGCAGCACCCTCGCGGAAGGGGGGGGTGAAAAACTGTTTTTT.

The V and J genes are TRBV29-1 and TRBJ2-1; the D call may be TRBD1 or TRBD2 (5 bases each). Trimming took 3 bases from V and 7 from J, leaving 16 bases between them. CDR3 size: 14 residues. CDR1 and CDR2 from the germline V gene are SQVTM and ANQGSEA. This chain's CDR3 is CSVELGTGGNEQFF. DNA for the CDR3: TGCAGCGTTGAGTTAGGGACCGGAGGAAATGAGCAGTTCTTC.

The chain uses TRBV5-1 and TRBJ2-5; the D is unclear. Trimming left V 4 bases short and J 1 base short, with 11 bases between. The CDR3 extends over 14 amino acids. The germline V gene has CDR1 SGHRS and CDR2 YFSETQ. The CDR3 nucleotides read TGCGCCAGCAGCCCGGTAGGCTCCCAAGAGACCCAGTACTTC. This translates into CASSPVGSQETQYF.

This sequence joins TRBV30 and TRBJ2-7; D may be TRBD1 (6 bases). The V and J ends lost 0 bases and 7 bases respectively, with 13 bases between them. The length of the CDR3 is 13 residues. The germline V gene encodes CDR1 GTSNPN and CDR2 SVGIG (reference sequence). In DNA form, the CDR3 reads TGTGCCTGGAGTGTGGGGACATCCCGGGAGCAGTACTTC. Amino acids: CAWSVGTSREQYF.

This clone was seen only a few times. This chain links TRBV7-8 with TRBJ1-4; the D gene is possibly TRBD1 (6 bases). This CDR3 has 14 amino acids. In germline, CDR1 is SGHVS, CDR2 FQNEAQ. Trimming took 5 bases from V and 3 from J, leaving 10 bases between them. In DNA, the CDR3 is TGTGCCAGCAGCCTAGGGGGTTCTAATGAAAAACTGTTTTTT. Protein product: CASSLGGSNEKLFF.

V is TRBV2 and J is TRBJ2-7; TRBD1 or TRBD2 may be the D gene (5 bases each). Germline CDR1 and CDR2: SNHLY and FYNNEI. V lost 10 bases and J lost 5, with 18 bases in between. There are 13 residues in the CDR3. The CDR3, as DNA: TGTGCCACCATACCGGCGGAGGACAACGAGCAGTACTTC. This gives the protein CATIPAEDNEQYF.

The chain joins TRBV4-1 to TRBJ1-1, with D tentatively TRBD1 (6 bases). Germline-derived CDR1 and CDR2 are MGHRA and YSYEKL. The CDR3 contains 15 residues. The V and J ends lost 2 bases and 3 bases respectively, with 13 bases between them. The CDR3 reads CASSQQQGGDTEAFF. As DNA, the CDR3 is TGCGCCAGCAGCCAACAACAAGGGGGAGACACTGAAGCTTTCTTT.